The next 9 T cell receptor beta chains were all read from a single sample in a study of blood T cell repertoires in COVID-19. The repertoire was sequenced with immunoSEQ multiplex PCR; TCRdb's copy has only in-frame clones and lacks some. This sample carries tens of thousands of clones, approximately 88% of them seen once, and the ten largest clones take under 3.5%. Sequenced input: peripheral blood. Receptors originate from a middle-aged man with acute or convalescent COVID-19.

The rearrangement links TRBV12-5 to TRBJ1-1; 9 positions agree with TRBD1. The trim removed 6 bases at V and 3 bases at J, leaving 8 bases unmatched. The CDR3 is 15 residues long. Germline CDR1 reads LGHNT; CDR2 reads FRNRAP. The CDR3 region has the DNA TGTGCTAGTGGCCGGGACAGGGTATGGGACACTGAAGCTTTCTTT. As protein: CASGRDRVWDTEAFF.

A few counts support this clone. This sequence joins TRBV12-5 and TRBJ2-1; 7 bases line up with TRBD1. The length of the CDR3 is 14 residues. V lost 7 bases and J lost 0; bases outside the gene matches: 3. CDR1 and CDR2 from the germline V gene are LGHNT and FRNRAP. The CDR3 nucleotides are TGTGCTAGTGCCCCAGGGGGCTCCTACAATGAGCAGTTCTTC. Amino acid sequence: CASAPGGSYNEQFF.

The V call is TRBV19, the J call TRBJ1-2; no firm D call. From germline, CDR1 is LNHDA and CDR2 SQIVND (reference sequence). Between the trimmed V and J ends, which lost 7 bases and 2 bases, there was a span of 14 bases. The CDR3 runs 14 residues. CDR3 sequence (DNA): TGTGCCAGTACCCCAAGGCGGCAGAACTATGGCTACACCTTC. This encodes CASTPRRQNYGYTF.

V usage is TRBV30 and J usage is TRBJ1-1; D perhaps matches TRBD1 (5 bases). The germline V gene encodes CDR1 GTSNPN and CDR2 SVGIG (reference sequence). V was clipped by 3 bases and J by 4 bases, with 15 bases between them. The CDR3 extends over 14 amino acids. The CDR3 bases are TGTGCCTGGAGCCAGGGATTATGGGGCACTGAAGCTTTCTTT. Translating it yields CAWSQGLWGTEAFF. The complete variable domain, with remaining parts taken from reference TRBV30 and TRBJ1-1, reads SQTIHQWPATLVQPVGSPLSLECTVEGTSNPNLYWYRQAAGRGLQLLFYSVGIGQISSEVPQNLSASRPQDRQFILSSKKLLLSDSGFYLCAWSQGLWGTEAFFGQGTRLTVV.

The V gene is TRBV15, the J gene TRBJ2-7; D remains ambiguous. The CDR3 sequence is 17 residues long. Germline V gene lookup returns CDR1 LNHNV and CDR2 YYDKDF (reference sequence). Trimming pared 0 bases from V and 0 bases from J, leaving 15 bases between. The DNA for the CDR3 is TGTGCCACCAGCAGAGATGGCGGAGAGAGCAGCTCCTACGAGCAGTACTTC. It is translated as CATSRDGGESSSYEQYF.

V usage is TRBV29-1 and J usage is TRBJ2-1, with 7 positions matching TRBD2. Germline CDR1 SQVTM, CDR2 ANQGSEA. The junction had 9 bases not matched to a gene; V was cut back by 7 bases and J by 12 bases. The CDR3 has 11 residues. The CDR3 nucleotides are TGCAGCGGGGAGCTCGGGGGGAGGCAGTTCTTC. Translation: CSGELGGRQFF.

The chain links TRBV6-1 to TRBJ1-1, with 9 positions matching TRBD1. CDR1 is MNHNS and CDR2 is SASEGT in the germline V gene. CDR3 length: 17 residues. Unmatched junction bases numbered 13, after V lost 4 bases and J lost 4 bases. The CDR3 protein is CASSAPGQGRIGTEAFF. CDR3 bases: TGTGCCAGCAGTGCTCCGGGACAGGGCAGGATTGGCACTGAAGCTTTCTTT.

The chain recombines TRBV11-2 with TRBJ1-2; 7 nucleotides align to TRBD1. V was pared by 0 bases and J by 4 bases, with 2 bases of the junction left unmatched. Germline V gene sequence: CDR1 SGHAT, CDR2 FQNNGV. The length of the CDR3 is 14 residues. The CDR3 region is CASSLERQGYGYTF. CDR3 nucleotides: TGTGCCAGCAGCTTAGAACGACAGGGCTATGGCTACACCTTC.

The V gene is TRBV30, the J gene TRBJ1-2; 9 nucleotides agree with TRBD1. The ends lost 4 bases at V and 6 bases at J; junction bases unmatched: 9. Germline lookup yields CDR1 GTSNPN and CDR2 SVGIG (reference sequence). This CDR3 comprises 14 residues. DNA of the CDR3: TGTGCCTGGAACTTAGAACGGGACAGGGATGGCTACACCTTC. Translated: CAWNLERDRDGYTF. Full variable domain (missing parts from reference TRBV30 and TRBJ1-2): SQTIHQWPATLVQPVGSPLSLECTVEGTSNPNLYWYRQAAGRGLQLLFYSVGIGQISSEVPQNLSASRPQDRQFILSSKKLLLSDSGFYLCAWNLERDRDGYTFGSGTRLTVV.